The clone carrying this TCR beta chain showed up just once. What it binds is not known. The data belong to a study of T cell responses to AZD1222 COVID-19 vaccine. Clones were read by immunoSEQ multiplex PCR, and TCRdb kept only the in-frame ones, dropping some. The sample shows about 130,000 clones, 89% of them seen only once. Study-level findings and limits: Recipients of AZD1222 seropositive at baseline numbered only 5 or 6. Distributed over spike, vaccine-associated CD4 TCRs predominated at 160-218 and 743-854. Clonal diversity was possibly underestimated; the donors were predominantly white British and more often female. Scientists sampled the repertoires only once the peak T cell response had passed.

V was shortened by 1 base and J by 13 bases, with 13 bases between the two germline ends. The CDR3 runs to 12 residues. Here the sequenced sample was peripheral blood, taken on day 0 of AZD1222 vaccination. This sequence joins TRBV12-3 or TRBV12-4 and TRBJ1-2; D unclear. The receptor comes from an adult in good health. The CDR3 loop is CASSLGGVAGTF. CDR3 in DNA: TGTGCCAGCAGTTTAGGGGGAGTGGCTGGCACCTTC.